This TCR beta chain comes out of a study of shared clonotypes between healthy human individuals. Clones were read by immunoSEQ multiplex PCR, and TCRdb kept only the in-frame ones, dropping some. The sample has over a million clones; 97% to 99% are singletons. Deletions cut 5 bases from V and 7 bases from J, with 15 bases between. The length of the CDR3 is 14 residues. CDR1 is MDHEN and CDR2 is SYDVKM in the germline V gene. The origin of this receptor is a man aged 30-40 years in good health. The source material was naive CD4+ T cells sorted from blood. The subset was: CD45RA+ positively selected. The rearrangement uses TRBV28 and TRBJ1-5; possible D gene TRBD1, 6 bases. CDR3: CASSPPSGAQPQHF. The CDR3 nucleotides read TGTGCCAGCAGTCCCCCCTCAGGGGCCCAGCCCCAGCATTTT.